The following is a TCR beta chain sequence with its context. The data stem from a study of blood T cells in healthy people across ages. Combining a sample-barcoded 5' primer with a J-beta primer mix, a second PCR ran for 7 to 11 cycles. TCRdb re-derived calls from the 5' RACE reads in MiXCR, one entry per CDR3 protein. This sample has about a million distinct CDR3 sequences, with about 48% found just once. This CDR3 has 14 amino acids. The germline CDR1 and CDR2 sequences are MGHDK and SYGVNS. V lost 7 bases and J lost 2; bases outside the gene matches: 7. The genes are TRBV25-1 and TRBJ1-2; TRBD1 aligns across 7 bases. This clonotype originated in a man in his thirties or forties in good health. The sequenced sample was blood. The DNA for the CDR3 is TGTGCCAGCACTGGACGCAGGGGGAACTATGGCTACACCTTC. This codes for CASTGRRGNYGYTF.